These T cell receptor beta chains were read from a single sample in a study of breast tumors, draining lymph nodes, adjacent tissues. TCRdb ran MiXCR on the multiplex PCR reads and lists one entry per CDR3 protein. Of about 110,000 distinct CDR3 sequences in the sample, less than 40% are singletons; the top ten hold approximately 5.2%. Sequencing was performed on axillary lymph node tissue. Receptor source: a female donor with breast cancer. Some clones in this sample may be carry-over from other donors' samples. CDR3s include the opening cysteine and the closing phenylalanine or tryptophan. The D gene is left open where the match is weak. Some rows mark clone size as missing; the rest say once, few, many or name a class of expanded clone.

J gene: TRBJ2-3
V gene: TRBV6-4
clone size: once
D gene: TRBD1
CDR3 DNA: TGTGCCAGCAGAAAACAGGGGGCAACAGATACGCAGTATTTT
CDR3 protein: CASRKQGATDTQYF

J gene: TRBJ2-7
V gene: TRBV7-2
clone size: .
D gene: TRBD2
CDR3 DNA: TGTGCCAGCAGCTTAGGACGGCCTGTCGGGGGGGCGAGGCAGTACTTC
CDR3 protein: CASSLGRPVGGARQYF

J gene: TRBJ2-5
V gene: TRBV15
clone size: many
D gene: .
CDR3 DNA: TGTGCCACCAGCAGGATTGACAGGAAAGAGACCCAGTACTTC
CDR3 protein: CATSRIDRKETQYF

J gene: TRBJ2-3
V gene: TRBV5-1
clone size: many
D gene: TRBD2
CDR3 DNA: TGCGCCAGCAGCAACCCGGCCGGGACTAGCGGGAGAAGGGGAACAGATACGCAGTATTTT
CDR3 protein: CASSNPAGTSGRRGTDTQYF

J gene: TRBJ2-6
V gene: TRBV9
clone size: .
D gene: .
CDR3 DNA: TGTGCCAGCTACGGAGGGACAAAGGCTGGGGCCAACGTCCTGACTTTC
CDR3 protein: CASYGGTKAGANVLTF

J gene: TRBJ1-3
V gene: TRBV5-6
clone size: many
D gene: .
CDR3 DNA: TGTGCCAGCAGCTTGGTAGGGGCTGGAAACACCATATATTTT
CDR3 protein: CASSLVGAGNTIYF

J gene: TRBJ2-1
V gene: TRBV5-1
clone size: many
D gene: TRBD2
CDR3 DNA: TGCGCCAGCAGCTCACTAGCGGGGGACTACAATGAGCAGTTCTTC
CDR3 protein: CASSSLAGDYNEQFF

J gene: TRBJ2-1
V gene: TRBV7-9
clone size: .
D gene: .
CDR3 DNA: TGTACCAGCAGCCGGGCGAGCTCCTACAATGAGCAGTCCTTC
CDR3 protein: CTSSRASSYNEQSF

J gene: TRBJ2-3
V gene: TRBV19
clone size: many
D gene: TRBD1
CDR3 DNA: TGTGCCAGTAGTCCCGGGACAGGCAGCACAGATACGCAGTATTTT
CDR3 protein: CASSPGTGSTDTQYF

J gene: TRBJ2-2
V gene: TRBV6-5
clone size: .
D gene: TRBD2
CDR3 DNA: TGTGCCAGCAGTCACGGGCGGGGGGGCCCCACCGGGGAGCTGTTTTTT
CDR3 protein: CASSHGRGGPTGELFF